These T cell receptor beta chains were read from a single sample in a study of cytomegalovirus exposure and HLA in healthy donors. Only in-frame clones appear in the TCRdb table, and some are missing; sequencing was by immunoSEQ multiplex PCR. The data hold about 140,000 clones, with 75% observed a single time. The sample consisted of PBMCs. These receptors were taken from a young man in good health and CMV-seropositive. Both conserved end residues are part of each CDR3. The order of the fields is D gene, V gene, J gene, clone size, CDR3 protein, CDR3 DNA. The D gene is left open where the match is weak. Rows give clone size only sometimes, using once, few, many, or a class for an expanded clone.

TRBD2	TRBV7-9	TRBJ2-7	-	CASSYPTSVEQYF	TGTGCCAGCAGCTATCCAACTAGCGTCGAGCAGTACTTC
TRBD2	TRBV28	TRBJ2-1	few	CASSPPLAGVTGEQFF	TGTGCCAGCAGTCCCCCCTTGGCGGGAGTAACCGGGGAGCAGTTCTTC
-	TRBV7-9	TRBJ2-1	-	CASSSNSGSSYNEQFF	TGTGCCAGCAGCTCGAATAGCGGAAGCTCCTACAATGAGCAGTTCTTC
-	TRBV7-9	TRBJ1-4	-	CASSPLANEKLFF	TGTGCCAGCAGCCCTCTCGCTAATGAAAAACTGTTTTTT
-	TRBV29-1	TRBJ1-2	-	CSVFRASGYGYTF	TGCAGCGTTTTTCGGGCCAGCGGTTATGGCTACACCTTC
TRBD2	TRBV5-8	TRBJ2-1	-	CASSLGSSGRSDEQFF	TGTGCCAGCAGCTTGGGATCTAGCGGGAGGTCGGATGAGCAGTTCTTC
-	TRBV7-2	TRBJ2-1	-	CASSLTPGLLPYNEQFF	TGTGCCAGCAGCCTTACCCCGGGACTGCTACCCTACAATGAGCAGTTCTTC
-	TRBV28	TRBJ1-1	-	CASSLRVRSEAFF	TGTGCCAGCAGTTTAAGAGTTCGGTCTGAAGCTTTCTTT
TRBD1	TRBV28	TRBJ1-2	once	CASSPLPPGQGGNYGYTF	TGTGCCAGCAGTCCCCTCCCACCAGGACAGGGAGGAAACTATGGCTACACCTTC
-	TRBV5-1	TRBJ2-6	-	CASSLETTSSGANVLTF	TGCGCCAGCAGCTTGGAGACAACGAGCTCTGGGGCCAACGTCCTGACTTTC
-	TRBV28	TRBJ2-5	-	CASSLVMGQGIRETQYF	TGTGCCAGCAGTTTAGTCATGGGCCAGGGGATAAGAGAGACCCAGTACTTC
-	TRBV18	TRBJ1-5	-	CASSPPGHRAGQPQHF	TGTGCCAGCTCACCACCGGGACACAGGGCGGGTCAGCCCCAGCATTTT
TRBD1	TRBV5-8	TRBJ2-3	once	CASRRTGSITDTQYF	TGTGCCAGCAGACGGACAGGGTCGATTACAGATACGCAGTATTTT
TRBD1	TRBV27	TRBJ1-1	-	CASRVQGDTEAFF	TGTGCCAGCAGAGTTCAGGGGGACACTGAAGCTTTCTTT
TRBD1	TRBV25-1	TRBJ1-6	-	CASSGHSGQNNSPLHF	TGTGCCAGCAGTGGACACTCGGGACAGAATAATTCACCCCTCCACTTT
-	TRBV5-4	TRBJ2-1	once	CASSLPAAKRNEQFF	TGTGCCAGCAGCTTGCCGGCAGCGAAACGAAATGAGCAGTTCTTC
TRBD2	TRBV18	TRBJ2-3	once	CASSPLNTGTSLPDTQYF	TGTGCCAGCTCACCACTGAATACCGGGACTAGCCTCCCAGATACGCAGTATTTT
TRBD2	TRBV15	TRBJ2-1	-	CATSRDQGSGRVNEQFF	TGTGCCACCAGCAGAGATCAGGGGAGCGGGAGAGTCAATGAGCAGTTCTTC
TRBD1	TRBV6-5	TRBJ2-7	-	CASSYGDRVHEQYF	TGTGCCAGCAGTTACGGGGACAGGGTCCACGAGCAGTACTTC
-	TRBV19	TRBJ1-4	-	CASSIRATNEKLFF	TGTGCCAGTAGTATCAGGGCAACTAATGAAAAACTGTTTTTT
TRBD1	TRBV28	TRBJ1-5	few	CASSSPNRGRGPQHF	TGTGCCAGCAGTTCGCCAAACAGGGGTCGAGGGCCCCAGCATTTT
-	TRBV28	TRBJ1-5	-	CASSLVGAFRAQHF	TGTGCCAGCAGTTTAGTGGGGGCCTTCAGGGCCCAGCATTTT
TRBD1	TRBV5-4	TRBJ1-4	-	CASSLDRGNEKLFF	TGTGCCAGCAGCTTAGACAGGGGTAATGAAAAACTGTTTTTT
-	TRBV6-1	TRBJ1-1	few	CASSEYRVGSTEAFF	TGTGCCAGCAGTGAATATCGGGTAGGGAGCACTGAAGCTTTCTTT
-	TRBV18	TRBJ2-7	few	CASSPGGEQYF	TGTGCCAGCTCACCTGGAGGGGAGCAGTACTTC
-	TRBV10-3	TRBJ1-5	once	CAISHNSNQPQHF	TGTGCCATCAGCCACAATAGCAATCAGCCCCAGCATTTT
TRBD2	TRBV2	TRBJ2-3	-	CASSGTSGRSTDTQYF	TGTGCCAGCAGCGGGACTAGCGGGAGGAGCACAGATACGCAGTATTTT
TRBD1	TRBV7-8	TRBJ2-2	-	CASSKGQGWGTGELFF	TGTGCCAGCAGCAAAGGACAGGGATGGGGCACCGGGGAGCTGTTTTTT
TRBD1	TRBV18	TRBJ1-1	-	CASSFRQGSTEAFF	TGTGCCAGCTCATTCCGACAGGGGAGCACTGAAGCTTTCTTT
-	TRBV2	TRBJ2-2	-	CASSEGWLTGELFF	TGTGCCAGCAGTGAAGGATGGCTTACCGGGGAGCTGTTTTTT
-	TRBV18	TRBJ1-5	-	CASSLGAWAGVDQPQHF	TGTGCCAGCTCACTCGGCGCTTGGGCGGGTGTGGATCAGCCCCAGCATTTT
TRBD2	TRBV27	TRBJ2-1	once	CASSFRGREEQFF	TGTGCCAGCAGTTTTCGCGGGAGGGAAGAGCAGTTCTTC
-	TRBV5-5	TRBJ1-1	-	CASSTELNTEAFF	TGTGCCAGCAGCACGGAGTTGAACACTGAAGCTTTCTTT
TRBD1	TRBV7-2	TRBJ2-3	once	CASRNRGGSTDTQYF	TGTGCCAGCAGAAACAGGGGTGGGTCGACAGATACGCAGTATTTT
TRBD2	TRBV2	TRBJ2-1	-	CASTQEVAGGTEQFF	TGTGCCAGCACCCAAGAGGTAGCGGGAGGCACTGAGCAGTTCTTC
TRBD2	TRBV6-5	TRBJ2-7	few	CASSYSYSGSWYEQYF	TGTGCCAGCAGTTACTCTTATAGCGGGAGTTGGTACGAGCAGTACTTC
TRBD1	TRBV9	TRBJ2-7	-	CASSPRPTGFNIPYEQYF	TGTGCCAGCAGCCCTAGACCGACAGGGTTCAATATACCCTACGAGCAGTACTTC
TRBD1	TRBV9	TRBJ2-2	-	CASSVVTGGSTGELFF	TGTGCCAGCAGCGTAGTCACAGGGGGAAGCACCGGGGAGCTGTTTTTT
-	TRBV6-1	TRBJ2-7	-	CASSEVEGYSYEQYF	TGTGCCAGCAGTGAAGTGGAGGGTTACTCCTACGAGCAGTACTTC
-	TRBV19	TRBJ1-5	-	CASSILLIGQGNQPQHF	TGTGCCAGTAGTATCCTGTTAATCGGGCAGGGGAATCAGCCCCAGCATTTT
TRBD1	TRBV10-1	TRBJ2-7	-	CASSEQGAYEQYF	TGCGCCAGCAGTGAACAGGGGGCCTACGAGCAGTACTTC
TRBD1	TRBV9	TRBJ1-1	-	CASRPFDRDNTEAFF	TGTGCCAGCCGCCCGTTTGACAGGGATAACACTGAAGCTTTCTTT
-	TRBV28	TRBJ2-3	-	CASSPDHPAGINGGDTQYF	TGTGCCAGCAGTCCCGACCACCCAGCGGGTATCAACGGCGGGGATACGCAGTATTTT
-	TRBV29-1	TRBJ2-7	-	CSVEDVSQGYEQYF	TGCAGCGTTGAAGATGTTAGCCAGGGCTACGAGCAGTACTTC
TRBD2	TRBV4-2	TRBJ2-7	many	CASSQETSGSYEQYF	TGTGCCAGCAGCCAAGAGACTAGCGGCTCCTACGAGCAGTACTTC